A single count supports the clone carrying this TCR beta chain. Germline trimming cut 0 bases from V and 4 bases from J; bases unmatched to any gene: 2. The CDR3 length is 16 residues. Germline values: CDR1 LGHNA, CDR2 YNFKEQ. Seattle's cohort entered during active infection and was followed longitudinally. These data belong to a study of blood T cell repertoires in COVID-19. Authors' data handling: Amplifying reference gene primers gave estimates of nucleated cell counts. Clones were read by immunoSEQ multiplex PCR, and TCRdb kept only the in-frame ones, dropping some. The D gene and trimming were derived from the DNA, and the V and J assignments and clone size from that table. The sample holds 150,000 or so clones, around 79% seen once.

J is TRBJ2-3 and V is TRBV4-2, with 12 bases lining up with TRBD2. Sequenced input: peripheral blood. This sequence was found in a woman aged 60-70 years with COVID-19, enrolled during active disease. The CDR3: CASSQDLAGGSDTQYF. The CDR3 nucleotides are TGTGCCAGCAGCCAAGATCTAGCGGGAGGGTCAGATACGCAGTATTTT.